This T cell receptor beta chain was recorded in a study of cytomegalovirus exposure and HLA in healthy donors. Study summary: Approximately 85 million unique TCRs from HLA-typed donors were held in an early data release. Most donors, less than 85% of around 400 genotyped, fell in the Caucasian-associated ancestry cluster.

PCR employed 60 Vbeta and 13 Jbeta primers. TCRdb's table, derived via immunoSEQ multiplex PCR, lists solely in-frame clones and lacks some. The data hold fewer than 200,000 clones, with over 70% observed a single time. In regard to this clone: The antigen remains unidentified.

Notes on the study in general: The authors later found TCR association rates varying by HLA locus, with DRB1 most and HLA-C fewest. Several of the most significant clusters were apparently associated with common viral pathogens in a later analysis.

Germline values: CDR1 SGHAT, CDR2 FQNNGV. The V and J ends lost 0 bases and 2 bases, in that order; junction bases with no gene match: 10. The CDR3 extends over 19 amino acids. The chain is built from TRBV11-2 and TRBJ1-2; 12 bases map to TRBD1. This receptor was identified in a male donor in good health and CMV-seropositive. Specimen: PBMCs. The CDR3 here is CASSLDGETGTGGNYGYTF. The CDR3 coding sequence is TGTGCCAGCAGCTTAGATGGCGAAACAGGGACAGGGGGCAACTATGGCTACACCTTC.